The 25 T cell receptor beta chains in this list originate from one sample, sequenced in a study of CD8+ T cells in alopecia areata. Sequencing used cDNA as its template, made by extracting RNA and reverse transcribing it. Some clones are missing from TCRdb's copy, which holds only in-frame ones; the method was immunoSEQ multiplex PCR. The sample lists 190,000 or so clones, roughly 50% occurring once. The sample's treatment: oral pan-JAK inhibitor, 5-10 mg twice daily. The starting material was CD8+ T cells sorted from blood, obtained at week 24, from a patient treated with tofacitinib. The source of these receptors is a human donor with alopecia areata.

CDR3 sequence: CASSWGRQGEYSPLHF. The CDR3 DNA follows: TGTGCCAGCAGCTGGGGAAGACAGGGGGAGTATTCACCCCTCCACTTT. The J gene is TRBJ1-6, the V gene TRBV5-6; TRBD1 matches at 9 bases. The CDR3 extends over 16 amino acids. The germline CDR1 and CDR2 sequences are SGHDT and YYEEEE. V trimming: 3 bases; J trimming: 8 bases; junction bases outside the gene matches: 9.

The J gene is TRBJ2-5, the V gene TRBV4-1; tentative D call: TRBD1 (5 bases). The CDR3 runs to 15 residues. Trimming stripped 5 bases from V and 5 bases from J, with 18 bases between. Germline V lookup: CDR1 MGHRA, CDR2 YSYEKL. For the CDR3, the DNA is TGCGCCAGCAGCGAACAAGCCAGCCCAGGGGAGACCCAGTACTTC. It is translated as CASSEQASPGETQYF.

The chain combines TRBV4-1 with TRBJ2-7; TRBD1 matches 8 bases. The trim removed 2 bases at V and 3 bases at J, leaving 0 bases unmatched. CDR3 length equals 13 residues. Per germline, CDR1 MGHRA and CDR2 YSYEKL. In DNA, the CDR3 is TGCGCCAGCAGCCAAACAGGGGGCTACGAGCAGTACTTC. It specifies CASSQTGGYEQYF.

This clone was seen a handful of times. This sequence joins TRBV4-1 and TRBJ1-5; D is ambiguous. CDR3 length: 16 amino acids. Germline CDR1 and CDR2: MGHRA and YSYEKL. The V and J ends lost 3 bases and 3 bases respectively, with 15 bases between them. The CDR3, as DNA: TGCGCCAGCAGCCAGACGGGCCCTGGGGTCAATCAGCCCCAGCATTTT. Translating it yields CASSQTGPGVNQPQHF.

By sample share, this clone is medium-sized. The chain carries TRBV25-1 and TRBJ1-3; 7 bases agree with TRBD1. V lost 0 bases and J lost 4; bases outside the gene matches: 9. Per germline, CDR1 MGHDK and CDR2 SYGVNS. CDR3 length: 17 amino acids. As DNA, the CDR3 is TGTGCCAGCAGTGAATACGATACAGGGGAGACCGGAAACACCATATATTTT. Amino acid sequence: CASSEYDTGETGNTIYF.

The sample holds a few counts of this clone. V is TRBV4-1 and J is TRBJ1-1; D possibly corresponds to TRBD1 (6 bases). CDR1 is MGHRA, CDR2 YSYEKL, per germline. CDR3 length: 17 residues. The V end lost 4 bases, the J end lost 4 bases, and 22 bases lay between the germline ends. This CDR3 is CASSRKTDSSGSTEAFF. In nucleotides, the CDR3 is TGCGCCAGCAGCCGCAAAACGGACAGTTCTGGGAGCACTGAAGCTTTCTTT.

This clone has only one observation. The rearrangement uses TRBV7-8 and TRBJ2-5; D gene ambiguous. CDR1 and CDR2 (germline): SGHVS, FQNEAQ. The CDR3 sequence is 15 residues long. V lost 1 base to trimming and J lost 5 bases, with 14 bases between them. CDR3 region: CASSLGLGPRETQYF. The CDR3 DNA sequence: TGTGCCAGCAGCTTAGGACTCGGCCCGCGGGAGACCCAGTACTTC.

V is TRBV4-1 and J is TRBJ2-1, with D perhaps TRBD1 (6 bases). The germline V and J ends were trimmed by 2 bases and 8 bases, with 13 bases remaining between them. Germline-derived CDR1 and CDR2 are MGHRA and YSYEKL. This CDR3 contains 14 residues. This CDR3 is CASSQNRVRDEQFF. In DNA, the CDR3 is TGCGCCAGCAGCCAAAACAGGGTTAGGGATGAGCAGTTCTTC.

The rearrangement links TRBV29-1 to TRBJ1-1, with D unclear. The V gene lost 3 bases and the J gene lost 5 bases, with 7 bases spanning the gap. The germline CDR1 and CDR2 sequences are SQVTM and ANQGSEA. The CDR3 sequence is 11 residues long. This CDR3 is CSVERRTEAFF. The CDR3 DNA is TGCAGCGTTGAGCGCCGGACTGAAGCTTTCTTT. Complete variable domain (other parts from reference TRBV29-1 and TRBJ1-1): SAVISQKPSRDICQRGTSLTIQCQVDSQVTMMFWYRQQPGQSLTLIATANQGSEATYESGFVIDKFPISRPNLTFSTLTVSNMSPEDSSIYLCSVERRTEAFFGQGTRLTVV.

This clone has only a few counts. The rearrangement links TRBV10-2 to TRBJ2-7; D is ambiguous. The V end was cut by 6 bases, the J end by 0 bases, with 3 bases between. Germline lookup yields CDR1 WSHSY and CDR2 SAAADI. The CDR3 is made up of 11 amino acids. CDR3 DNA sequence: TGCGCCAGCAGGAGCTCCTACGAGCAGTACTTC. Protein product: CASRSSYEQYF.

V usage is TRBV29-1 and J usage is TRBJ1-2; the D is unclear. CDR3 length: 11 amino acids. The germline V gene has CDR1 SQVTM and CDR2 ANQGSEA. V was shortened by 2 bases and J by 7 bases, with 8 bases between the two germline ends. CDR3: CSVETGFGYTF. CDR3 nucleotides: TGCAGCGTTGAAACGGGGTTTGGCTACACCTTC.

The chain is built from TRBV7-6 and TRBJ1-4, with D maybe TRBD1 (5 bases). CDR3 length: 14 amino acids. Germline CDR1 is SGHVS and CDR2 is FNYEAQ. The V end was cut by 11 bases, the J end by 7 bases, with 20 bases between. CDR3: CAWGFGGVGEKLFF. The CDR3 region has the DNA TGTGCCTGGGGGTTTGGGGGAGTGGGTGAAAAACTGTTTTTT. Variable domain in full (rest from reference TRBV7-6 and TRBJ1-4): GAGVSQSPRYKVTKRGQDVALRCDPISGHVSLYWYRQALGQGPEFLTYFNYEAQQDKSGLPNDRFSAERPEGSISTLTIQRTEQRDSAMYRCAWGFGGVGEKLFFGSGTQLSVL.

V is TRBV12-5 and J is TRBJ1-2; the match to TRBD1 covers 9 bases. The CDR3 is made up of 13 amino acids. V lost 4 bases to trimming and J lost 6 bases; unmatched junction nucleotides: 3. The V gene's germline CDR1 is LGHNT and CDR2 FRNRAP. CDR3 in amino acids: CASGSRTGDGYTF. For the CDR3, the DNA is TGTGCTAGTGGTTCCCGGACAGGGGATGGCTACACCTTC. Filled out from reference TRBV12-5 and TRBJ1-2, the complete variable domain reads DARVTQTPRHKVTEMGQEVTMRCQPILGHNTVFWYRQTMMQGLELLAYFRNRAPLDDSGMPKDRFSAEMPDATLATLKIQPSEPRDSAVYFCASGSRTGDGYTFGSGTRLTVV.

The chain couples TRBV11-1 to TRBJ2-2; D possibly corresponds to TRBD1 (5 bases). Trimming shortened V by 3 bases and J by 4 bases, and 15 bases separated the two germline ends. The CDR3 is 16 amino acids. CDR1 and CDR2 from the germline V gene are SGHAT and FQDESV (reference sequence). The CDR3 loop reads CASSFSTIDSTGELFF. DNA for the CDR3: TGTGCCAGCAGCTTCTCGACAATAGACAGCACCGGGGAGCTGTTTTTT.

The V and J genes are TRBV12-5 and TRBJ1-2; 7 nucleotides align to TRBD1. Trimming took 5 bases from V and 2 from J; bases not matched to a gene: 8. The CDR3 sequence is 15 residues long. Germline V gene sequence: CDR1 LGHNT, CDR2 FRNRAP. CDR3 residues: CASGAGGAPNYGYTF. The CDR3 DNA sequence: TGTGCTAGTGGTGCAGGGGGTGCGCCCAACTATGGCTACACCTTC.

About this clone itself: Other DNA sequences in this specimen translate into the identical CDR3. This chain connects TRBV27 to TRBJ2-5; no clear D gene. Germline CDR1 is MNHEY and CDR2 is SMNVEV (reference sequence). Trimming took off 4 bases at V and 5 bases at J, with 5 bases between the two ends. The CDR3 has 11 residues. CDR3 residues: CASSYGETQYF. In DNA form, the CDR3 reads TGTGCCAGCAGTTACGGCGAGACCCAGTACTTC.

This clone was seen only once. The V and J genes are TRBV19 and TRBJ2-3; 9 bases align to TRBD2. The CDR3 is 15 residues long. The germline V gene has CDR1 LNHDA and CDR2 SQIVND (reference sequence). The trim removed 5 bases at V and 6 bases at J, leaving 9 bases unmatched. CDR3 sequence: CASSFRRGGLDTQYF. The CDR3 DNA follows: TGTGCCAGTAGTTTCAGGCGGGGGGGCCTCGATACGCAGTATTTT.

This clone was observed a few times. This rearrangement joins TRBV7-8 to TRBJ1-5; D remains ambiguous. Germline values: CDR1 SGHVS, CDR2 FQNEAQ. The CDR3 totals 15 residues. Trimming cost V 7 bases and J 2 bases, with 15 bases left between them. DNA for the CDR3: TGTGCCAGCAACTGGGCGAGGTTGGGCAATCAGCCCCAGCATTTT. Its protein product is CASNWARLGNQPQHF.

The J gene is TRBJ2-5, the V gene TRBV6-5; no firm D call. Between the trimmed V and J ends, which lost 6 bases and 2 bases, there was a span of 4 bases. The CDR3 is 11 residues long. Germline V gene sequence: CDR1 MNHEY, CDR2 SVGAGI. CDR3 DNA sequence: TGTGCCAGCAGGAAACAAGAGACCCAGTACTTC. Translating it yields CASRKQETQYF.

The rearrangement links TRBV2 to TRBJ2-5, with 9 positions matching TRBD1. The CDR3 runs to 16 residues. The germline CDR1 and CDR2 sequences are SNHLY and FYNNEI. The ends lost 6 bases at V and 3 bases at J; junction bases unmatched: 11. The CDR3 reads CASSTLGTGSEETQYF. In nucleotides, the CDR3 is TGTGCCAGCAGCACACTCGGGACAGGGTCGGAAGAGACCCAGTACTTC.

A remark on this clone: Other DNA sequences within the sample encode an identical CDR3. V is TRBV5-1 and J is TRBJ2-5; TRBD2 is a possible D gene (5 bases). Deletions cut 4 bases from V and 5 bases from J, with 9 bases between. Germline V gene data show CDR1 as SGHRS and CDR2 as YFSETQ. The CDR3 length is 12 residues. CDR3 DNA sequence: TGCGCCAGCAGCCTGGCGGGTGAGACCCAGTACTTC. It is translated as CASSLAGETQYF.

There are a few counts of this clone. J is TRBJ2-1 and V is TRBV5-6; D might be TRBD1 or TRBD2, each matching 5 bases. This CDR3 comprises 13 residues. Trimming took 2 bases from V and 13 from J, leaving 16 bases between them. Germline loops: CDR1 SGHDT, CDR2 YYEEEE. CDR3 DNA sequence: TGTGCCAGCAGCTTTGGTACAGGAGGATTCCAGTTCTTC. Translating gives CASSFGTGGFQFF.

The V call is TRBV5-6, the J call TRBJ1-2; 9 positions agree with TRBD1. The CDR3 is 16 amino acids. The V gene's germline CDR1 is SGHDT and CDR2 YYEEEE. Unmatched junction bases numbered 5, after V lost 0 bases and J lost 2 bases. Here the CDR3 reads CASSLGGTGWNYGYTF. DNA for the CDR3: TGTGCCAGCAGCTTGGGAGGGACAGGGTGGAACTATGGCTACACCTTC.

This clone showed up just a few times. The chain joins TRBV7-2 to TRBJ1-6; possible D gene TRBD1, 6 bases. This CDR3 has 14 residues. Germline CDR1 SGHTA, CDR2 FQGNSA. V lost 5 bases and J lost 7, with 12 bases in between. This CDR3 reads CASSHYRVNSPLHF. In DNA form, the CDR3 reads TGTGCCAGCAGCCACTACAGGGTAAATTCACCCCTCCACTTT.

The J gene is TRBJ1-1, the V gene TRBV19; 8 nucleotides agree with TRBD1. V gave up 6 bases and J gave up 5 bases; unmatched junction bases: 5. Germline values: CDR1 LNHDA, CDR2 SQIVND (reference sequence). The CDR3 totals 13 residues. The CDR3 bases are TGTGCCAGTAGAACACAGGGGGTTACTGAAGCTTTCTTT. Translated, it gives CASRTQGVTEAFF.